This TCR beta chain was retrieved from a study of blood T cells in healthy people across ages. The wider study: Template-switching capture recovered about one barcoded beta molecule per two T cells. General study results and limits: Getting older went along with TCR beta diversity per million T cells dropping roughly linearly.

The CDR3 covers 15 residues. V was pared by 0 bases and J by 0 bases, with 3 bases of the junction left unmatched. The germline CDR1 and CDR2 sequences are SQVTM and ANQGSEA. Details on this clonotype: Its antigen is still unknown.

Then a second PCR, running roughly 7 to 12 cycles, was carried out with a sample-barcoded 5' primer and a J-beta primer mix. TCRdb processed the 5' RACE reads anew with MiXCR; each CDR3 protein has one entry. This table holds fewer than 600,000 distinct CDR3 sequences, about 27% found once. The donors, healthy Caucasians from Russia, were aged 6 to 90. Researchers isolated at least 7 million PBMCs per sample. The same data also contributed to another study, on T cells of mothers and their children.

Sequencing was carried out using blood. This sequence originates from a boy aged 2 to 10 in good health. The J gene is TRBJ2-3, the V gene TRBV29-1; 7 positions match TRBD2. Here the CDR3 reads CSVEDRAGSTDTQYF. CDR3 sequence (DNA): TGCAGCGTTGAAGATCGAGCGGGGAGCACAGATACGCAGTATTTT.